The text below deals with one T cell receptor beta chain. Trimming removed 5 bases at V and 3 bases at J, with 10 bases between. Germline-derived CDR1 and CDR2 are SGHTA and FQGTGA. The CDR3 consists of 14 residues. The record originates from a study of regulatory T cells in long-lasting Graves disease. Time point here: newly diagnosed GD, antithyroid drugs for less than 3 months. Preparation of the TCR library used RNA extracted from PBMCs. With iRepertoire HTBI primers and Arm-PCR of CDR3 regions, TCR beta libraries were built. TCRdb recomputed calls from the multiplex PCR reads with MiXCR, one row per CDR3 protein. The sample shows 350,000 to 500,000 distinct CDR3 sequences, 16% of them seen only once. This sample also belongs to another study, concerning T cells in Graves' hyperthyroidism and ophthalmopathy. That publication notes: Diagnoses rested on clinical symptoms, serum thyroxine and TRAb, thyroid ultrasound and orbital computed tomography. HTBI primers were employed in a first-round RT-PCR of the TCR CDR3. A model built on 13 V-J features separated ophthalmopathy from stable hyperthyroidism.

This sequence was found in a woman between 25 and 40 years old with Graves disease. The V gene is TRBV7-3, the J gene TRBJ2-2, with D tentatively TRBD1 (6 bases). The sample here was peripheral blood mononuclear cells (PBMCs), taken at new diagnosis, from a patient treated with antithyroid drugs. This CDR3 is CASSQGSDTGELFF. The CDR3 DNA sequence: TGTGCCAGCAGCCAGGGGTCGGACACCGGGGAGCTGTTTTTT.